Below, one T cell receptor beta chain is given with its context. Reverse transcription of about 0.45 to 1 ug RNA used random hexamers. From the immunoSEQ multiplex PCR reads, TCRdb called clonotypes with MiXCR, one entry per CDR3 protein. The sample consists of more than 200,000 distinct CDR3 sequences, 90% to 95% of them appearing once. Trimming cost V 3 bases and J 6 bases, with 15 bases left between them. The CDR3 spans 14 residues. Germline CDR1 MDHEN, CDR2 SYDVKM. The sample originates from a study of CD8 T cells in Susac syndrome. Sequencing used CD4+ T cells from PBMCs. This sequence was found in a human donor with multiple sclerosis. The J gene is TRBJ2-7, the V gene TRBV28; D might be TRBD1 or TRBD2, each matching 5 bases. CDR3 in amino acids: CASSLSRVTIEQYF. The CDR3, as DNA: TGTGCCAGCAGTTTGTCCAGGGTGACTATCGAGCAGTACTTC. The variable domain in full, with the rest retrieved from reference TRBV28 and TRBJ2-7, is DVKVTQSSRYLVKRTGEKVFLECVQDMDHENMFWYRQDPGLGLRLIYFSYDVKMKEKGDIPEGYSVSREKKERFSLILESASTNQTSMYLCASSLSRVTIEQYFGPGTRLTVT.